This TCR beta chain was sequenced for a study of T and B cells in COVID-19 patients. Findings and caveats of the study: Sorted SARS-CoV-2-responsive or tetramer+ T cells and CD4+, regulatory and CD8+ subsets were not yet sequenced. Patients with COVID-19 reportedly showed strongly skewed T cell receptor beta variable and joining gene usage.

Blood genomic DNA input for TRB amplification was roughly 230-550 ng. TRB rearrangements were amplified by multiplex PCR with BIOMED2 TRB-A/B primers. TCRdb itself ran the multiplex PCR reads through MiXCR, one entry per CDR3 protein. The data show thousands of distinct CDR3 sequences, roughly 28% seen once. Germline V gene data show CDR1 as KGHDR and CDR2 as SFDVKD. The CDR3 sequence is 15 residues long. Trimming cost V 5 bases and J 4 bases; bases outside gene matches: 4. This clonotype has only a few counts. The target antigen is unknown. This receptor was obtained from a human donor with active COVID-19. The sequencing sample was made of blood. The V gene is TRBV24-1, the J gene TRBJ1-5, with 10 bases lining up with TRBD1. DNA for the CDR3: TGTGCCACCAGTGGTACGGGACAGGGGAATCAGCCCCAGCATTTT. Its translation is CATSGTGQGNQPQHF.